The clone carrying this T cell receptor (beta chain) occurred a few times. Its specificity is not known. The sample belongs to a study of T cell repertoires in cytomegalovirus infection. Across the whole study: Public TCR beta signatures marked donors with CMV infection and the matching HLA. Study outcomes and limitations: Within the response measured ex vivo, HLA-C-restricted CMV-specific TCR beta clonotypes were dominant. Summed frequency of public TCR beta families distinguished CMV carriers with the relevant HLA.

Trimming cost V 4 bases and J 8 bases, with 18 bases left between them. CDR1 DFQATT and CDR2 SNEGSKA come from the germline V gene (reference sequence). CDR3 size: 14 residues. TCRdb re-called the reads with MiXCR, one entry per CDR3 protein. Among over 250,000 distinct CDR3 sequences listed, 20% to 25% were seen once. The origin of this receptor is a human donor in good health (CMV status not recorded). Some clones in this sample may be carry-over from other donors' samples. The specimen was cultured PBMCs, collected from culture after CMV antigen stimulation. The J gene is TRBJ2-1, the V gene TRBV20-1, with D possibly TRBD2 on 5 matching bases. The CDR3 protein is CSANPGLGEHEQFF. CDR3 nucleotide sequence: TGCAGTGCTAACCCCGGCCTCGGGGAACATGAGCAGTTCTTC.